What follows are 7 T cell receptor beta chains derived from one specimen sequenced in a study of spatial heterogeneity in lung cancer. Study observations and caveats: Mutation tallies in tumors tracked expanded intratumoral alpha and beta TCR counts.

For these TCRs, the target antigens are not known. MiXCR, applied by TCRdb to the 5' RACE reads, yields one record per CDR3 protein. The data hold 15,000 to 20,000 distinct CDR3 sequences, with 5.5% to 8% observed a single time. The time point is: sample taken at primary tumor resection. Sequencing used lung tumor tissue, obtained at surgery. These receptors were collected from a female donor with early-stage non-small cell lung cancer.

At least ten counts were recorded for this clonotype. This CDR3 reads CASSSPGPLTDTQYF. DNA for the CDR3: TGTGCCAGCAGCTCGCCGGGACCTCTCACAGATACGCAGTATTTT. V is TRBV5-4 and J is TRBJ2-3; the D gene could be TRBD1 or TRBD2 (5 bases each). This CDR3 contains 15 residues. V shed 3 bases and J shed 2 bases, with 13 bases lying between them. Germline loops: CDR1 SGHNT, CDR2 YYREEE (reference sequence).

The chain has TRBV5-1 and TRBJ2-3; 8 nucleotides match TRBD1. Germline V gives CDR1 SGHRS, CDR2 YFSETQ. This CDR3 is built from 15 residues. V gave up 0 bases and J gave up 2 bases; unmatched junction bases: 2. The CDR3 loop is CASSLVGQVTDTQYF. Here the CDR3 DNA reads TGCGCCAGCAGCTTGGTGGGACAGGTCACAGATACGCAGTATTTT.

This clonotype was seen repeatedly, ten times or more. The chain uses TRBV7-6 and TRBJ1-1, with 7 bases that match TRBD1. Trimming removed 5 bases from V and 1 base from J; junction bases left unmatched: 4. The germline V gene has CDR1 SGHVS and CDR2 FNYEAQ. This CDR3 region has 14 residues. CDR3: CASSSGTANTEAFF. In nucleotides, the CDR3 is TGTGCCAGCAGCAGCGGGACAGCGAACACTGAAGCTTTCTTT.

In its sample, this clonotype was seen many times. The gene calls are TRBV19 and TRBJ1-4; D remains unclear. V lost 9 bases, J lost 7 bases, and 21 bases lay in between. The CDR3 sequence is 15 residues long. CDR1 and CDR2 (germline): LNHDA, SQIVND (reference sequence). The DNA of the CDR3 is TGTGCCAGCAGCCCGATTCGGGTGTACGTTGAAAAACTGTTTTTT. Translated, it gives CASSPIRVYVEKLFF.

This clonotype was observed many times. The genes are TRBV7-2 and TRBJ2-1; tentative D call: TRBD1 (7 bases). Deletions cut 5 bases from V and 6 bases from J, with 20 bases between. The CDR3 contains 16 residues. The germline gives CDR1 SGHTA, CDR2 FQGNSA. The CDR3 DNA reads TGTGCCAGCAGCCCGCGTACTCAGGGGGGTTCCAATGAGCAGTTCTTC. Amino acids: CASSPRTQGGSNEQFF.

This clonotype was observed a handful of times. The chain is built from TRBV6-5 and TRBJ2-3; unclear D gene. This CDR3 is 12 amino acids long. V shed 6 bases and J shed 6 bases, with 10 bases lying between them. Looked up from germline, CDR1 is MNHEY and CDR2 is SVGAGI. The DNA for the CDR3 is TGTGCCAGCAGCCCATCAATGGATACGCAGTATTTT. Translation: CASSPSMDTQYF.

In this sample, this clonotype turned up many times. The chain uses TRBV7-9 and TRBJ2-1; 8 positions agree with TRBD2. CDR1 SEHNR and CDR2 FQNEAQ come from the germline V gene (reference sequence). Trimming at V came to 1 base and at J to 8 bases, leaving 7 bases not matched to a gene. The CDR3 has 15 amino acids. CDR3 protein: CASSLEAAGGDEQFF. The CDR3 nucleotides are TGTGCCAGCAGCTTAGAGGCGGCGGGAGGCGATGAGCAGTTCTTC.